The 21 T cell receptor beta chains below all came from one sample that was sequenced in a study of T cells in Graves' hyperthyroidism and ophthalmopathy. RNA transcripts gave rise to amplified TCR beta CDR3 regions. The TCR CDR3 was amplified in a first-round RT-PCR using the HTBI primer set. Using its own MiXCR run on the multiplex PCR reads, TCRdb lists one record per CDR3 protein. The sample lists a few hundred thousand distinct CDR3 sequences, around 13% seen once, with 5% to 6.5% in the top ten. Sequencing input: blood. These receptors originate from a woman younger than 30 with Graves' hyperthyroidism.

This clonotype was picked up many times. CDR3 loop: CASRVESDSSGNTIYF. CDR3 sequence (DNA): TGTGCCAGCAGGGTAGAGTCGGACTCTTCTGGAAACACCATATATTTT. The chain is built from TRBV6-1 and TRBJ1-3; no clear D. CDR1 is MNHNS and CDR2 is SASEGT in the germline V gene. Deletions cut 6 bases from V and 1 base from J, with 16 bases between. The CDR3 has 16 amino acids.

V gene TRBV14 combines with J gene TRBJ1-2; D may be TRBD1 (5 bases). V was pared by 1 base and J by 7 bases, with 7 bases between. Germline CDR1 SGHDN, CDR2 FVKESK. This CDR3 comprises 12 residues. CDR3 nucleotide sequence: TGTGCCAGCAGCCAAGTAGGGGTTGGCTACACCTTC. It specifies CASSQVGVGYTF.

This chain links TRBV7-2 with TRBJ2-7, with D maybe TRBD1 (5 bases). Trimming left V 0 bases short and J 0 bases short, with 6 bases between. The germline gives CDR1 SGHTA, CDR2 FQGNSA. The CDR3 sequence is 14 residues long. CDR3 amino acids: CASSLARASYEQYF. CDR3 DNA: TGTGCCAGCAGCTTAGCCAGGGCCTCCTACGAGCAGTACTTC. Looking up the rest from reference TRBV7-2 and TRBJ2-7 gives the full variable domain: GAGVSQSPSNKVTEKGKDVELRCDPISGHTALYWYRQSLGQGLEFLIYFQGNSAPDKSGLPSDRFSAERTGGSVSTLTIQRTQQEDSAVYLCASSLARASYEQYFGPGTRLTVT.

The CDR3 reads CASRFWGSGANVLTF. In nucleotides, the CDR3 is TGTGCCAGCAGATTTTGGGGCTCTGGGGCCAACGTCCTGACTTTC. This chain joins TRBV5-6 and TRBJ2-6; D gene uncertain. CDR3 length: 15 residues. Germline V gene lookup returns CDR1 SGHDT and CDR2 YYEEEE. Trimming pared 5 bases from V and 0 bases from J, leaving 9 bases between.

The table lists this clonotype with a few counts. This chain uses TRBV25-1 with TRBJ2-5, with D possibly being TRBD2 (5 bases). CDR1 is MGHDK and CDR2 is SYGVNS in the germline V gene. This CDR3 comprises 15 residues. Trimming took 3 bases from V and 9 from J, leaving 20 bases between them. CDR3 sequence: CASSDGLGGVGSQYF. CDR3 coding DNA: TGTGCCAGCAGTGATGGACTGGGCGGTGTCGGGTCCCAGTACTTC.

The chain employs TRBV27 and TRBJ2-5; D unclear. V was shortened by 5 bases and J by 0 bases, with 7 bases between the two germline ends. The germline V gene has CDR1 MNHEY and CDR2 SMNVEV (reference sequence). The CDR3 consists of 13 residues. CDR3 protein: CASSTSYQETQYF. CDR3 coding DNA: TGTGCCAGCAGTACATCGTACCAAGAGACCCAGTACTTC.

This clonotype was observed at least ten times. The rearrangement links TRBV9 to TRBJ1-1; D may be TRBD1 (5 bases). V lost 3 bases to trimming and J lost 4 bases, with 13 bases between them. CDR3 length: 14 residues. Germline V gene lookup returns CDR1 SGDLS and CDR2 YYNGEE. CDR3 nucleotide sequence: TGTGCCAGCAGCGCGACGGCAGGGCCCACTGAAGCTTTCTTT. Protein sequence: CASSATAGPTEAFF.

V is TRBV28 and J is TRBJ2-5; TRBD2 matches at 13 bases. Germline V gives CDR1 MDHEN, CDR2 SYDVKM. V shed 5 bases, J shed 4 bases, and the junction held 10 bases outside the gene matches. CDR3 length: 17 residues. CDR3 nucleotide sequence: TGTGCCAGCAGTCTGGGACTAGCGGGACATCGAATAGAGACCCAGTACTTC. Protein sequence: CASSLGLAGHRIETQYF.

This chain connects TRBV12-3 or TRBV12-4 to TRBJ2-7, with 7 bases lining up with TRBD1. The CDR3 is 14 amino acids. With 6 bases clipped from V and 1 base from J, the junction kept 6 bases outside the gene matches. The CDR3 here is CASSVSGGSYEQYF. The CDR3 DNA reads TGTGCCAGCAGCGTCTCAGGGGGTTCCTACGAGCAGTACTTC.

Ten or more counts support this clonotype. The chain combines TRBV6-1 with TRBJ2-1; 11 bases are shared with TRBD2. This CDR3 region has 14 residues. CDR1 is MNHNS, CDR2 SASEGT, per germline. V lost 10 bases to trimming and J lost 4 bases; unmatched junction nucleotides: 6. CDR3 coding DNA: TGTGCCATTGGCGGGACTAGCGGTTACAATGAGCAGTTCTTC. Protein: CAIGGTSGYNEQFF.

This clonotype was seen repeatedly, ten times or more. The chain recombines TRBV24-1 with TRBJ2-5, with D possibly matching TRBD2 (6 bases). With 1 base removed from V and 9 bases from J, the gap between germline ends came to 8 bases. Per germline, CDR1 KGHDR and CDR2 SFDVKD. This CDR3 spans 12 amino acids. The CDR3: CATSDFGGSQYF. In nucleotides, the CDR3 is TGTGCCACCAGTGATTTCGGAGGGTCCCAGTACTTC.

The CDR3 bases are TGCGCCAGCAGCCAAGATCGGGCAGGGGGTTACTACGAGCAGTACTTC. Translated, it gives CASSQDRAGGYYEQYF. This rearrangement joins TRBV4-1 to TRBJ2-7, with 7 nucleotides matching TRBD1. After removal of 0 bases from V and 3 bases from J, the junction contained 8 bases not matched to a gene. CDR3 length: 16 amino acids. CDR1 and CDR2 from the germline V gene are MGHRA and YSYEKL.

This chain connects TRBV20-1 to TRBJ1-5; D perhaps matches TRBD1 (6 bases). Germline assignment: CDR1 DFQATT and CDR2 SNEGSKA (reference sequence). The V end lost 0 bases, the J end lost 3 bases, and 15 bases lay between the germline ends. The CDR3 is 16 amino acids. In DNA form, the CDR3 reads TGCAGTGCTAGAGATTTTAAGGACAGTCCCAATCAGCCCCAGCATTTT. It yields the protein CSARDFKDSPNQPQHF.

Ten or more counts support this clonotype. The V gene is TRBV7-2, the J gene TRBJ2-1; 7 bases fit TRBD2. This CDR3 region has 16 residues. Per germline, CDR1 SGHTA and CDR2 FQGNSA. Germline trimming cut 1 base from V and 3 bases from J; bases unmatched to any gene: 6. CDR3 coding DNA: TGTGCCAGCAGCTTAGTGGGCGGGAGAAGCTACAATGAGCAGTTCTTC. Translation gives CASSLVGGRSYNEQFF.

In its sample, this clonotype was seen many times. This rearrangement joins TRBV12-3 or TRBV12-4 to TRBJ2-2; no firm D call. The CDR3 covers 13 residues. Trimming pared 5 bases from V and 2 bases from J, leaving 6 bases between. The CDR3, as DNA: TGTGCCAGCAGTGACCGAAACACCGGGGAGCTGTTTTTT. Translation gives CASSDRNTGELFF.

The CDR3 sequence is CASSVGGGALVNEQYF. The CDR3 nucleotides read TGTGCCAGCAGCGTAGGGGGGGGCGCATTGGTCAACGAGCAGTACTTC. The V and J genes are TRBV9 and TRBJ2-7, with a weak D call TRBD2 (7 bases). This CDR3 is 16 amino acids long. Trimming took off 0 bases at V and 5 bases at J, with 18 bases between the two ends. Germline values: CDR1 SGDLS, CDR2 YYNGEE.

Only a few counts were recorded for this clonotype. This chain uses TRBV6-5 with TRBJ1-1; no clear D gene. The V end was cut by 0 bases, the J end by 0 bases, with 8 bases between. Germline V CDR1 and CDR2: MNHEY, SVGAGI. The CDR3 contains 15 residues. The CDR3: CASSYSGYMNTEAFF. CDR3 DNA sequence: TGTGCCAGCAGTTACTCCGGATATATGAACACTGAAGCTTTCTTT.

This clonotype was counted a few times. CDR3 sequence: CSILGGDRGTYEQYF. The CDR3 coding sequence is TGCAGCATCCTCGGAGGGGACAGGGGCACCTACGAGCAGTACTTC. V usage is TRBV29-1 and J usage is TRBJ2-7, with TRBD1 matching over 10 bases. The germline V gene encodes CDR1 SQVTM and CDR2 ANQGSEA. The CDR3 consists of 15 residues. Trimming cost V 8 bases and J 2 bases; bases outside gene matches: 12.

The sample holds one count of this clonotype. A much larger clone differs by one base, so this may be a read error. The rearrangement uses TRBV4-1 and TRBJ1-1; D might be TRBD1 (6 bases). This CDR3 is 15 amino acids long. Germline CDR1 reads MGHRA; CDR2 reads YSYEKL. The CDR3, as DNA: TGCGCCAGCAGCCAAGGGAATTACAGGGACACTGAAACTTTCTTT. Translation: CASSQGNYRDTETFF.

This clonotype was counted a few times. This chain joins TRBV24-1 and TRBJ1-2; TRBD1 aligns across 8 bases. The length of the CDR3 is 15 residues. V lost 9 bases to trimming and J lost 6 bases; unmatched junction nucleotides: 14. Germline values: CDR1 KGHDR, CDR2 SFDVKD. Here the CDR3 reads CATQPSGGPRDGYTF. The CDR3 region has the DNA TGTGCCACCCAACCCTCAGGGGGCCCGCGGGATGGCTACACCTTC.

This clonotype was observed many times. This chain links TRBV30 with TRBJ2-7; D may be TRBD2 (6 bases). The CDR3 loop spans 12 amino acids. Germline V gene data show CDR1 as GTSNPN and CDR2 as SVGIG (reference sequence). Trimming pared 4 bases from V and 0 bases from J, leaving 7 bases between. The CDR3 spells CAWTSVSYEQYF. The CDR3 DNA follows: TGTGCCTGGACTAGCGTCTCCTACGAGCAGTACTTC.